This T cell receptor (beta chain) is drawn from a study of T-cell reconstitution after alpha-beta-depleted transplantation in children. TCRbeta library construction was performed incorporating unique molecular identifiers. TCRdb re-called the PCR reads with MiXCR, one entry per CDR3 protein. Among hundreds of thousands of distinct CDR3 sequences listed, 10% to 15% were seen once. CDR3 length: 16 amino acids. CDR1 is MNHEY, CDR2 SVGAGI, per germline. The V end lost 4 bases, the J end lost 6 bases, and 22 bases lay between the germline ends. The clonotype comes from a male patient between 5 and 17 years old who had a stem cell transplant for acute myeloid leukemia, so the T cells may come from the graft donor. The chain employs TRBV6-5 and TRBJ2-7, with D possibly matching TRBD2 (7 bases). Sequenced material: PBMCs, mostly from graft donor cells, taken 360 days after TCRalphabeta/CD19-depleted stem cell transplant. CDR3 residues: CASSSPATGRGAEQYF. The CDR3 nucleotides read TGTGCCAGCAGTTCCCCGGCTACAGGTCGGGGGGCCGAGCAGTACTTC.